A selection of T cell receptor beta chains follows, all from one sample in a study of patients and donors after allogeneic stem cell transplantation. From the RT-PCR reads, TCRdb called clonotypes with MiXCR, one entry per CDR3 protein. The table has roughly 960,000 distinct CDR3 sequences, more than 15% seen once; the top ten hold around 6%. The sequenced material came from blood, either unsorted or a sorted T cell fraction (not recorded which). The receptors were sampled from a human donor who was either an allogeneic HSCT recipient or a stem cell or donor lymphocyte infusion donor (not recorded which). It is not recorded whose cells these are; they may come from a transplant donor. CDR3s include the opening cysteine and the closing phenylalanine or tryptophan. D genes are given only for firm matches. The listing skips clone size in some rows; elsewhere it reads once, few, many or a size class.

>few|.|TRBV29-1|TRBJ2-1
TGCAGCGTTGCGGCAGAGCAGTTCTTC
CSVAAEQFF
>.|TRBD1|TRBV2|TRBJ2-1
TGTGCCAGCAGCAGGACAGGGAGATCCCTCGATGAGCAGTTCTTC
CASSRTGRSLDEQFF
>few|.|TRBV20-1|TRBJ2-1
TGCAGTGCTAGAGATCTATCAGGGATCCCCTACAATGAGCAGTTCTTC
CSARDLSGIPYNEQFF
>many|TRBD2|TRBV6-4|TRBJ2-3
TGTGCCAGCAGTGCCAGCGGGGGTCGCCCAGATACGCAGTATTTT
CASSASGGRPDTQYF
>.|.|TRBV4-1|TRBJ2-3
TGCGCCAGCAGCCAAGCGGACTCCAAAAGCACAGATACGCAGTATTTT
CASSQADSKSTDTQYF
>once|TRBD1|TRBV18|TRBJ1-1
TGTGCCAGCTCAGGCAGACAGGGTGGGTTGAGCGAAGCTTTCTTT
CASSGRQGGLSEAFF
>many|.|TRBV5-1|TRBJ2-1
TGCGCCAGCAGGGAAATTACAGGATCCAATGAGCAGTTCTTC
CASREITGSNEQFF
>few|.|TRBV27|TRBJ1-3
TGTGCCAGCAGCTACAACTCTGGAAACACCATATATTTT
CASSYNSGNTIYF
>.|.|TRBV12-3/TRBV12-4|TRBJ2-5
TGTGCCAGCAGCAAATCCCGGGAGACCCAGTACTTC
CASSKSRETQYF
>few|TRBD1|TRBV3-1|TRBJ2-5
TGTGCCAGCAGCCAAGTCACAGGGGGTAAGGTAGAGACCCAGTACTTC
CASSQVTGGKVETQYF
>many|TRBD1|TRBV20-1|TRBJ2-2
TGCAGCGCTACAGGGGACACCGGGGAGCTGTTTTTT
CSATGDTGELFF
>.|.|TRBV29-1|TRBJ2-5
TGCAGCGTTGATGAGGGTAGGGACGGAGAGACCCAGTACTTC
CSVDEGRDGETQYF
>.|TRBD2|TRBV14|TRBJ2-1
TGTGCCAGCAGCCAAGACATTCGGGGCGGGGGCTCCTACAATGAGCAGTTCTTC
CASSQDIRGGGSYNEQFF